These T cell receptor beta chains were read from a single sample in a study of CD8 T cells in Susac syndrome. TCRdb passed the immunoSEQ multiplex PCR reads through MiXCR, listing each CDR3 protein once. The sample holds about 66,000 distinct CDR3 sequences, about 94% seen once. Sequenced sample: CD8+ T cells from PBMCs. The source of these receptors is a human donor with multiple sclerosis. Both conserved end residues are trimmed from each CDR3.

cdr3_aa	v_call	j_call
ASSYEDRAVDTQY	TRBV6-5	TRBJ2-3
SARDLTGGYDEQY	TRBV20-1	TRBJ2-7
ASSLDGTDFYEQY	TRBV5-1	TRBJ2-7
ASSYSTGGTNNEQF	TRBV6-5	TRBJ2-1
ASSSRLAGRGEQY	TRBV13	TRBJ2-7
ASSEGHEQY	TRBV27	TRBJ2-7
ASSLEDIQY	TRBV28	TRBJ2-4
AWSAPGSTEAF	TRBV30	TRBJ1-1
ASSLTRSDGGEAF	TRBV11-1	TRBJ1-1
ASSPWTGLGTGELF	TRBV27	TRBJ2-2
SARGTSERASSSSYNEQF	TRBV20-1	TRBJ2-1
ASSQAAGSYEQY	TRBV3-1	TRBJ2-7
ASSRLGADTQY	TRBV3-1	TRBJ2-3
ASSQDRGIQGVEQY	TRBV4-3	TRBJ2-7
ASSFAGEAYEQY	TRBV12-3/TRBV12-4	TRBJ2-7
ASSFLQGFGSWENIQY	TRBV5-1	TRBJ2-4
ASSSWTVGTDTQY	TRBV5-4	TRBJ2-3
SARDLGGNSPLH	TRBV20-1	TRBJ1-6
ATSDLGEEQF	TRBV24-1	TRBJ2-1
ASSTPGTATGEYGYT	TRBV6-1	TRBJ1-2
ASSSGQGDRRTEAF	TRBV27	TRBJ1-1
AWSVHPDSSYEQY	TRBV30	TRBJ2-7
ASSQDWGETQY	TRBV4-3	TRBJ2-5
SVDGSGRGNPNEQF	TRBV29-1	TRBJ2-1
ASRQGTGESYEQY	TRBV5-6	TRBJ2-7
ASSLDPTQETQY	TRBV5-1	TRBJ2-5
ASSADRVSDEQF	TRBV9	TRBJ2-1
SGTGASSYNEQF	TRBV29-1	TRBJ2-1
ASSLSPSGGLSYNEQF	TRBV27	TRBJ2-1
ASSSPGADYGYT	TRBV12-3/TRBV12-4	TRBJ1-2
SVGRNYEQY	TRBV29-1	TRBJ2-7
ASSVWVFSGNRSNNEQF	TRBV3-1	TRBJ2-1
ASSSDRPQGNTGELF	TRBV9	TRBJ2-2
ASSPPSEGYYGYT	TRBV4-1	TRBJ1-2
SVVRREAF	TRBV29-1	TRBJ1-1
ATRAGVNQPQH	TRBV24-1	TRBJ1-5
ASSLVTGGPRYEQY	TRBV7-9	TRBJ2-7
ATSGGNQPQH	TRBV24-1	TRBJ1-5
ASSLVWDRYNEQF	TRBV7-9	TRBJ2-1
ASSWGDGNTGELF	TRBV6-5	TRBJ2-2
SARQYSGLASYEQY	TRBV20-1	TRBJ2-7
ASSPGTSWNEQF	TRBV4-3	TRBJ2-1
ASSFLEFGYGYT	TRBV28	TRBJ1-2
AWNSQPNTEAF	TRBV30	TRBJ1-1
ASSQDLGRGTGELF	TRBV4-3	TRBJ2-2
ASSPPQAGHLTDTQY	TRBV7-9	TRBJ2-3
ASSWSSGAGEQY	TRBV5-1	TRBJ2-7